Listed below are T cell receptor beta chains from one sample, sequenced in a study of T cells after yellow fever vaccination. TCRdb processed the 5' RACE reads anew with MiXCR; each CDR3 protein has one entry. The top ten clones hold 3% to 4% of a sample with about 260,000 distinct CDR3 sequences, about 5.2% of them seen once. The material was CD4+ T cells sorted from PBMCs, obtained on the day of the yellow fever booster vaccination. All receptors come from a man younger than 35 who received the YFV17D yellow fever vaccine. CDR3s include the opening cysteine and the closing phenylalanine or tryptophan. Fields, in order: CDR3 length, D gene, clone size, J gene, V gene, CDR3 protein, CDR3 DNA. A D gene is named only where the DNA matches it firmly. Clone sizes are given selectively: once, few, many, or a class where the clone is expanded.

>13|NA|many|TRBJ1-2|TRBV12-3/TRBV12-4
CASSLFPSGGYTF
TGTGCCAGCAGTTTGTTCCCCTCGGGGGGCTACACCTTC
>18|TRBD1|many|TRBJ1-5|TRBV7-2
CASSRGTGGRYSNQPQHF
TGTGCCAGCAGCCGTGGGACAGGGGGACGCTATAGCAATCAGCCCCAGCATTTT
>14|NA|NA|TRBJ1-5|TRBV4-1
CASSDVQSGQPQHF
TGCGCCAGCAGTGATGTCCAGTCGGGTCAGCCCCAGCATTTT
>16|TRBD2|once|TRBJ2-3|TRBV12-3/TRBV12-4
CASSLFVGGNTDTQYF
TGTGCCAGCAGTTTGTTTGTGGGGGGGAACACAGATACGCAGTATTTT
>16|TRBD2|NA|TRBJ2-1|TRBV11-2
CASSRRLAGVYNEQFF
TGTGCCAGCAGCCGGAGACTAGCGGGGGTCTACAATGAGCAGTTCTTC
>13|TRBD1|few|TRBJ1-6|TRBV6-5
CASSSRGDSPLHF
TGTGCCAGCAGTTCCAGGGGGGATTCACCCCTCCACTTT
>14|TRBD2|few|TRBJ2-7|TRBV6-6
CASRPSGVTSEQYF
TGTGCCAGCAGACCTAGCGGGGTAACTTCCGAGCAGTACTTC
>14|NA|NA|TRBJ1-6|TRBV12-3/TRBV12-4
CASSWQGQDSPLHF
TGTGCCAGCAGTTGGCAGGGTCAGGATTCACCCCTCCACTTT
>17|TRBD2|few|TRBJ2-3|TRBV20-1
CSASSAGLAGITDTQYF
TGCAGTGCTAGCAGTGCGGGACTAGCGGGGATAACAGATACGCAGTATTTT
>16|NA|NA|TRBJ2-5|TRBV5-1
CASSLEKRGFRETQYF
TGCGCCAGCAGCTTGGAAAAGAGGGGGTTTCGGGAGACCCAGTACTTC
>15|NA|NA|TRBJ1-1|TRBV9
CASSVVSRGITEAFF
TGTGCCAGCAGCGTAGTTTCAAGGGGTATCACTGAAGCTTTCTTT
>11|NA|many|TRBJ2-3|TRBV5-1
CASRTENTQYF
TGCGCCAGCAGGACTGAGAATACGCAGTATTTT
>12|NA|NA|TRBJ2-4|TRBV5-4
CASSLRWSIQYF
TGTGCCAGCAGCTTGAGGTGGTCCATTCAGTACTTC
>10|NA|few|TRBJ2-1|TRBV29-1
CSGSYNEQFF
TGCAGCGGGTCCTACAATGAGCAGTTCTTC
>16|NA|few|TRBJ1-1|TRBV4-3
CASSQDFRGLETEAFF
TGCGCCAGCAGCCAAGATTTTCGGGGGCTAGAGACTGAAGCTTTCTTT
>16|NA|few|TRBJ1-3|TRBV4-2
CASSQVPKDSGNTIYF
TGTGCCAGCAGCCAAGTGCCCAAAGACTCTGGAAACACCATATATTTT
>21|TRBD1|many|TRBJ2-7|TRBV5-1
CASSNMRPGTEYLRASYEQYF
TGCGCCAGCTCAAATATGAGGCCGGGGACAGAATATCTCCGGGCGTCCTACGAGCAGTACTTC
>15|NA|few|TRBJ2-2|TRBV7-2
CASSLVAAFTGELFF
TGTGCCAGCAGCTTAGTGGCAGCCTTCACCGGGGAGCTGTTTTTT
>13|NA|few|TRBJ2-5|TRBV7-2
CASSLGGWETQYF
TGTGCCAGCAGCTTAGGGGGGTGGGAGACCCAGTACTTC
>17|TRBD1|NA|TRBJ2-2|TRBV5-1
CASSFPRGGAFTGELFF
TGCGCCAGCAGCTTCCCTAGAGGGGGCGCGTTTACCGGGGAGCTGTTTTTT
>16|NA|NA|TRBJ1-3|TRBV20-1
CSAPRFPGIGGNTIYF
TGCAGTGCCCCCCGGTTTCCGGGTATAGGTGGAAACACCATATATTTT
>16|NA|few|TRBJ2-5|TRBV5-5
CASSRARAGREETQYF
TGTGCCAGCAGTCGAGCGCGGGCCGGTCGAGAAGAGACCCAGTACTTC
>12|NA|NA|TRBJ1-2|TRBV2
CASRMDSYGYTF
TGTGCCAGCAGGATGGACAGCTATGGCTACACCTTC
>14|NA|NA|TRBJ1-1|TRBV20-1
CSARGPRLNTEAFF
TGCAGTGCACGAGGTCCCAGGTTGAACACTGAAGCTTTCTTT
>16|TRBD2|many|TRBJ2-1|TRBV7-8
CASSPTRLAGEVEQFF
TGTGCCAGCAGCCCCACCCGACTAGCGGGGGAGGTTGAGCAGTTCTTC
>19|NA|NA|TRBJ2-5|TRBV23-1
CASSRHKPLQGGGVETQYF
TGCGCCAGCAGTCGCCACAAACCACTTCAGGGGGGCGGAGTAGAGACCCAGTACTTC
>12|NA|NA|TRBJ1-2|TRBV7-9
CASSLNRNGYTF
TGTGCCAGCAGCTTAAACAGGAATGGCTACACCTTC
>17|TRBD1|few|TRBJ2-3|TRBV3-1
CASSPSPGQAHTDTQYF
TGTGCCAGCAGCCCGTCGCCGGGACAGGCTCACACAGATACGCAGTATTTT